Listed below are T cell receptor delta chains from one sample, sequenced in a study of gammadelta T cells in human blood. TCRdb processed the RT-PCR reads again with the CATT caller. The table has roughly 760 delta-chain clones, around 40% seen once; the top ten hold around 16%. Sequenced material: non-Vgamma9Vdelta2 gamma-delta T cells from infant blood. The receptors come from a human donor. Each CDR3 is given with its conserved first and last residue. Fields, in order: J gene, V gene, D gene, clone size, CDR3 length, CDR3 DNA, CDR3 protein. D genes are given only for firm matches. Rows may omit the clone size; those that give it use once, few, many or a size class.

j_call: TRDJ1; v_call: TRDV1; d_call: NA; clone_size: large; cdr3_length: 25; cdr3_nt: TGTGCTCTTGGGGAACGCCTTCCTACGGTTTTGACCGTACTGGGGGAGTCCCCGGGTACCGATAAACTCATCTTT; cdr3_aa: CALGERLPTVLTVLGESPGTDKLIF
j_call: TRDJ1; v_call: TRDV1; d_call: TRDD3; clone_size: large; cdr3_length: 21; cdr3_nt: TGTGCTCTTGGGGAGACCCCCCGTGCGAGGTATACTGGGGGATACGCGAACAAACTCATCTTT; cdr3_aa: CALGETPRARYTGGYANKLIF
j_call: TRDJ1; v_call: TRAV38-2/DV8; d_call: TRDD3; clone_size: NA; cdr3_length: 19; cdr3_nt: TGTGCTTATAGGCAGCCATCCGAGGGGGATAGGCAGTACACCGATAAGCTCATCTTT; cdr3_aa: CAYRQPSEGDRQYTDKLIF
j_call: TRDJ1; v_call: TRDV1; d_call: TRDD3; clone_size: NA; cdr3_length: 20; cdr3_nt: TGTGCTCTTGGGGAACCACGCCTCGGGGGATACCCCACTTACACCGATAAACTCATCTTT; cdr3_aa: CALGEPRLGGYPTYTDKLIF
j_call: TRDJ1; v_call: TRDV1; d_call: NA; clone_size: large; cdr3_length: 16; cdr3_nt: TGTGCTCTTGGGGAATCTGATCCCGGTTACACCGATAAACTCATCTTT; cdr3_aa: CALGESDPGYTDKLIF
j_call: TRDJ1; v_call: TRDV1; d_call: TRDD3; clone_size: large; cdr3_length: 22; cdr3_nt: TGTGCTCTTGGGGAAAATTGTAGCTTCCTCGTACTGGGGGCCACGTACACCGATAAACTCATCTTT; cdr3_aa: CALGENCSFLVLGATYTDKLIF
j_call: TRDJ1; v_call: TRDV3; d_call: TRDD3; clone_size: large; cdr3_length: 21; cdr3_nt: TGTGCCCTTATGGGCTCGACCCGCAACCCGGGGGATACGCAGGGGACCGATAAACTCATCTTT; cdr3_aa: CALMGSTRNPGDTQGTDKLIF
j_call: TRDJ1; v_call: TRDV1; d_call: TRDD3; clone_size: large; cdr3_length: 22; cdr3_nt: TGTGCTCTTGGGGACGGCCTTCTTGACTGGGGGATACTTCGTGTCTACACCGATAAACTCATCTTT; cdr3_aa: CALGDGLLDWGILRVYTDKLIF
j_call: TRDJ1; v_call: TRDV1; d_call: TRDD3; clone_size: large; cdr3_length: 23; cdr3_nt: TGTGCTCTTGGGAATACACCACTTCCTGCAACCACGTACTGGGGGTTGTACACCGATAAACTCATCTTT; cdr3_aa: CALGNTPLPATTYWGLYTDKLIF
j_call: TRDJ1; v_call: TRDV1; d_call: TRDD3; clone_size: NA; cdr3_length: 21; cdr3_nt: TGTGCTCTTGGGGCACCTTCCTACCGAGGGGTGGGGGATACGAGCACCGATAAACTCATCTTT; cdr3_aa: CALGAPSYRGVGDTSTDKLIF
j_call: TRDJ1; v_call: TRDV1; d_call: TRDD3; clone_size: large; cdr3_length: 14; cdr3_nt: TGTGCTCTTGGGTTATTTCCCCTGGGGGAGAAACTCATCTTT; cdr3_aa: CALGLFPLGEKLIF
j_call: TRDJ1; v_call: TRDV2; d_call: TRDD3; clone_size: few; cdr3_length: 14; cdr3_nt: TGTGCCTGTGACACTGGGGGATACACCGATAAACTCATCTTT; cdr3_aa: CACDTGGYTDKLIF
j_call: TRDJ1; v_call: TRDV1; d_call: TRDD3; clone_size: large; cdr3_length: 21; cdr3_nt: TGTGCTCTTGGGGAACATAAGGGTGTACTGGGGGGAGACCCCTACACCGATAAACTCATCTTT; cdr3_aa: CALGEHKGVLGGDPYTDKLIF
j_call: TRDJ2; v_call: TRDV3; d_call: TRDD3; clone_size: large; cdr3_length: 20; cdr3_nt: TGTGCCTTTACCGTACGCTGGGGGATACAGGGACCCGCTTTGACAGCACAACTCTTCTTT; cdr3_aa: CAFTVRWGIQGPALTAQLFF
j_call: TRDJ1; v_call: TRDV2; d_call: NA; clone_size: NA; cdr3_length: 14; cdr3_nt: TGTGCCTGTGACACGAAGGGGATTGCGGGTAAACTCATCTTT; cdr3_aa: CACDTKGIAGKLIF
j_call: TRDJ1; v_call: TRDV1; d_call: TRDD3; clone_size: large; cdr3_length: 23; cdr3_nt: TGTGCTCTTGGGGAACCTCCGGCGGCTCTTCCCGTACTGGGGGATTGGTACACCGATAAACTCATCTTT; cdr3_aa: CALGEPPAALPVLGDWYTDKLIF
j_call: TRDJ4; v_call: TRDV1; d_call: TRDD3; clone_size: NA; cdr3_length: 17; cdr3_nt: TGTGCTCTTGGGGAACGTTCGCGGGCTGGGGGAGCCAGACACCTGATCTTT; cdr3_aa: CALGERSRAGGARHLIF
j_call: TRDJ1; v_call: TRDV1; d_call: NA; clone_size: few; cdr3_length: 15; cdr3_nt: TGTGCTCTTGGGGAACCCCATAGGGACACCGATAAACTCATCTTT; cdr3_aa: CALGEPHRDTDKLIF
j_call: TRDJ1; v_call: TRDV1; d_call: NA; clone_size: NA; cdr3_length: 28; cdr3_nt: TGTGCTCTTGGGGGACCGAGCACGGGCCTTCCTACTCTCCAAGCAGTACTGGGGGACCGGACAGACACCGATAAACTCATCTTT; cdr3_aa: CALGGPSTGLPTLQAVLGDRTDTDKLIF
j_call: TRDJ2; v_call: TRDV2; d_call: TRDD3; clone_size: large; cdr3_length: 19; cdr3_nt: TGTGCCTGTGACACTAGGGGGGGTACTGGGGGATACTTGACAGCACAACTCTTCTTT; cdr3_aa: CACDTRGGTGGYLTAQLFF
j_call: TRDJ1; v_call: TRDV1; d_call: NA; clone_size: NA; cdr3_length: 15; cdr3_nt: TGTGCTCTTGGGGAATGGGGTGCTGTCACCGATAAACTCATCTTT; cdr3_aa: CALGEWGAVTDKLIF
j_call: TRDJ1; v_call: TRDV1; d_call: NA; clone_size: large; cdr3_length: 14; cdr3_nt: TGTGCTCTTGGGGAACTTTCGAGGGCCGATAAACTCATCTTT; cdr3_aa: CALGELSRADKLIF
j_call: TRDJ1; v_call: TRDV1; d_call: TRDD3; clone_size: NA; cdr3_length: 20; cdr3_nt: TGTGCTCTTGGGGGTGGAATGATCCTACTCCGTACTGGGGGCCCCGATAAACTCATCTTT; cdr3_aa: CALGGGMILLRTGGPDKLIF
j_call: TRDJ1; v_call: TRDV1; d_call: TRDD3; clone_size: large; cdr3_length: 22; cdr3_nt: TGTGCTCTTGGGGAACGGCTTATGGCTTCCTACGGCTACTGGGGGATACCCGATAAACTCATCTTT; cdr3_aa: CALGERLMASYGYWGIPDKLIF
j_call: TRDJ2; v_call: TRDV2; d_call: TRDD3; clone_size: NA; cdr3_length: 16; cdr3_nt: TGTGCATGGGACACTGGGGGATACGCTTTGACAGCACAACTCTTCTTT; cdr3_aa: CAWDTGGYALTAQLFF
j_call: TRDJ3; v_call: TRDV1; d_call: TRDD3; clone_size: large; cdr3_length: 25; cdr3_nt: TGTGCTCTTGGGGAAGGATGCCCAGAAAAGTACTGGGGGATACCGAGCTCCTGGGACACCCGACAGATGTTTTTC; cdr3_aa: CALGEGCPEKYWGIPSSWDTRQMFF
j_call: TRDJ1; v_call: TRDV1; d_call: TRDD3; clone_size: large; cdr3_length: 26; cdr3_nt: TGTGCTCTTGGGGAACCGGCCTACCTCTCCTCAGGTTGGGAAACTGGGGGATACGCGGGTCCCGATAAACTCATCTTT; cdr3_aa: CALGEPAYLSSGWETGGYAGPDKLIF
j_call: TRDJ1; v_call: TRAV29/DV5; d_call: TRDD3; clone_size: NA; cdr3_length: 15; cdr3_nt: TGTGCAGCAATCCTTTATGGGGGATACACCGATAAACTCATCTTT; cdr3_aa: CAAILYGGYTDKLIF
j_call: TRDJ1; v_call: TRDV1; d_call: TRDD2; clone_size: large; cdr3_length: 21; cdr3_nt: TGTGCTCTTGGGGAACTCTGCCTTCCTACAAGGGATATACACTACACCGATAAACTCATCTTT; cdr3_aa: CALGELCLPTRDIHYTDKLIF
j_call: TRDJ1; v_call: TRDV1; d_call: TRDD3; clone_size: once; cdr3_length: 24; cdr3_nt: TGTGCTCTTGGGGCACACACCGCTCAATTCTTACACCGTTTACTGGGGGGTCCTTCCGATAAACTCATCTTT; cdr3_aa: CALGAHTAQFLHRLLGGPSDKLIF
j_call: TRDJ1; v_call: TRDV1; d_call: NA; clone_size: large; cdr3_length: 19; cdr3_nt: TGTGCTCTTGGGGAACTGGTGCCCCGTTTACTGGTGTACACCGATAAACTCATCTTT; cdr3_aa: CALGELVPRLLVYTDKLIF
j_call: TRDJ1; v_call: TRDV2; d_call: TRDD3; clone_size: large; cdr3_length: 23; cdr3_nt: TGTGCCTGTGACACCGGAAAGGACTGGGGGATAAGTGGGATGTGGTCGTACACCGATAAACTCATCTTT; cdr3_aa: CACDTGKDWGISGMWSYTDKLIF
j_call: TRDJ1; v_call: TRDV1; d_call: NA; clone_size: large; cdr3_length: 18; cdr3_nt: TGTGCTCTTGGGGAACTGAGACGGGGCTCTCCGTACACCGATAAACTCATCTTT; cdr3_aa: CALGELRRGSPYTDKLIF
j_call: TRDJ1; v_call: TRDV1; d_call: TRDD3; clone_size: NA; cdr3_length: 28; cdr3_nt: TGTGCTCTTGGGGGACCGAGCACGGGCCTCCCTACTCTCCACGCAGTACTGGGGGACCGGACAGACACCGATAAACTCATCTTT; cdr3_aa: CALGGPSTGLPTLHAVLGDRTDTDKLIF
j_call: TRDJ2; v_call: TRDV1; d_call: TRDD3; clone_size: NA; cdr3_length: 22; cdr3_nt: TGTGCTCTTGGGGAAACTTCTTCCGTACTGGGGGAGATCTTCGGTTTGACAGCACAACTCTTCTTT; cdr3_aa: CALGETSSVLGEIFGLTAQLFF
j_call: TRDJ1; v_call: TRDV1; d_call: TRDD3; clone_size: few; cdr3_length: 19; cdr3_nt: TGTGCTCTTGGCCGACCCTTTGGGGGATACGCCCTGTACACCGATAAACTCATCTTT; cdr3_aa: CALGRPFGGYALYTDKLIF